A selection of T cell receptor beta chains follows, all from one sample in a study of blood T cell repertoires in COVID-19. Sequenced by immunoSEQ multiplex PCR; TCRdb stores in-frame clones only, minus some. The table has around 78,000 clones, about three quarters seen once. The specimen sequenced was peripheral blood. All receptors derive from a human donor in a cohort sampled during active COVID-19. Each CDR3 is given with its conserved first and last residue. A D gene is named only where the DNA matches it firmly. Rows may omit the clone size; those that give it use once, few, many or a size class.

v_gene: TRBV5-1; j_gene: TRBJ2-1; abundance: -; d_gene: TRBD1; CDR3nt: TGCGCCAGCAGCTTGGCGGGACAGGGATCGGGCAATGAGCAGTTCTTC; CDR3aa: CASSLAGQGSGNEQFF
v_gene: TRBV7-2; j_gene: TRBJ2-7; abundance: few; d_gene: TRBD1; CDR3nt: TGTGCCAGCAGCCCGGGACAGGGCTTCGAGCAGTACTTC; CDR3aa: CASSPGQGFEQYF
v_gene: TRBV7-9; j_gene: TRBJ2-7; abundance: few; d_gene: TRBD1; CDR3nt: TGTGCCAGCAGCCCCCGGGACAGGGGTTCCTCCGAGCAGTACTTC; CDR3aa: CASSPRDRGSSEQYF
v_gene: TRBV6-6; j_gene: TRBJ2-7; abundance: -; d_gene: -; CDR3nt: TGTGCCAGCAGTTACGGAAACAGGGCAAACTACGAGCAGTACTTC; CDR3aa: CASSYGNRANYEQYF
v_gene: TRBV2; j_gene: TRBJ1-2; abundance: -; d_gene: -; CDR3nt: TGTGCCAGCAGTGAATTCGGGGGGCGGGAATATGGCTACACCTTC; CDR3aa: CASSEFGGREYGYTF
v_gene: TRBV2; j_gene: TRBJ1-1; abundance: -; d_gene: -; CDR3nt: TGTGCCAGCAGTGAACAGGGTGGGGTACACACTGAAGCTTTCTTT; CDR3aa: CASSEQGGVHTEAFF
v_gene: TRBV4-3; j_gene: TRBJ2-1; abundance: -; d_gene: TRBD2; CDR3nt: TGCGCCAGCAGCACCCAACCGGGACTAGGCGGGAATGAGCAGTTCTTC; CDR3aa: CASSTQPGLGGNEQFF
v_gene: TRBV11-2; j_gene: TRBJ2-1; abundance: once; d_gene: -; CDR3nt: TGTGCCAGCAGCTTAGAGGTAGGGGTCTACAATGAGCAGTTCTTC; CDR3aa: CASSLEVGVYNEQFF
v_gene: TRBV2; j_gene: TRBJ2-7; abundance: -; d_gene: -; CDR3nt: TGTGCCAGCAGGAAGTCCAACACGGGGAACTACGAGCAGTACTTC; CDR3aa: CASRKSNTGNYEQYF
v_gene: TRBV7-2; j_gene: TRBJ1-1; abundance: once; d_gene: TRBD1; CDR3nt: TGTGCCAGCAGCCAAAGACAGGGGCCTCTGAACACTGAAGCTTTCTTT; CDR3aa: CASSQRQGPLNTEAFF
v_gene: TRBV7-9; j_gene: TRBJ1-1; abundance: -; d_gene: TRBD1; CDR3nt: TGTGCCAGCAGCACAGGGGGCTTAGACACTGAAGCTTTCTTT; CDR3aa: CASSTGGLDTEAFF
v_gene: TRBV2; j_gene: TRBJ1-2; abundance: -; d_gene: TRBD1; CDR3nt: TGTGCCAGCAGTGAATTTCGGGGACAGGGGGACTATGGCTACACCTTC; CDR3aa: CASSEFRGQGDYGYTF
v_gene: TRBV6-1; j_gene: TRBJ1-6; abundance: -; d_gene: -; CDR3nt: TGTGCCAGCAGTGGAACCGGCGGGGGGCGGACCTATAATTCACCCCTCCACTTT; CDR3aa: CASSGTGGGRTYNSPLHF
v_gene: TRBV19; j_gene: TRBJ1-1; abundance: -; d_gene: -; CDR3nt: TGTGCCAGTAGCCCTTGGGGCAGGGACACTGAAGCTTTCTTT; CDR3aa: CASSPWGRDTEAFF
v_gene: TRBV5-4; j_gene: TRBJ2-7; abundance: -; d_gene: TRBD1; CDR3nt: TGTGCCACCAAAAACTGGGACAGGGTCTACGAGCAGTACTTC; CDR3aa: CATKNWDRVYEQYF
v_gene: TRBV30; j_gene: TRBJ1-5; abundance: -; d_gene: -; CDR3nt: TGTGCCTGGAAAGGGGGAGGGCTCTTGAGCAATCAGCCCCAGCATTTT; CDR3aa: CAWKGGGLLSNQPQHF
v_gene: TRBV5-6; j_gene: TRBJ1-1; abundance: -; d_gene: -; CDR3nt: TGTGCCAGCAGCTTCCTGACAGGCCGGCCATCCGAAGCTTTCTTT; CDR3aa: CASSFLTGRPSEAFF
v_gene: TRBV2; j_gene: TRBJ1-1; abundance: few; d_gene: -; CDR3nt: TGTGCCAGCAACCGCGACCGGGACACTGAAGCTTTCTTT; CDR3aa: CASNRDRDTEAFF
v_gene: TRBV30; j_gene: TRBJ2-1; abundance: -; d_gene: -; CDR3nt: TGTGCCTGTGGGGGGTTGTGGGGCTCCTACAATGAGCAGTTCTTC; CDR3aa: CACGGLWGSYNEQFF
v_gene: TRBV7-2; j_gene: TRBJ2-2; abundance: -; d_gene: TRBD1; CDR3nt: TGTGCCAGCAGCTCCAGACAGGGGGGGTCGAACACCGGGGAGCTGTTTTTT; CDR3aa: CASSSRQGGSNTGELFF
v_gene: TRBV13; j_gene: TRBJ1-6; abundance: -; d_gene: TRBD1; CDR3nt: TGTGCCAGCAGCGCGACAGGGCGTTCACCCCTCCACTTT; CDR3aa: CASSATGRSPLHF
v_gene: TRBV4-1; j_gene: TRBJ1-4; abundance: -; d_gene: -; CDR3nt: TGCGCCAGCAGCCAAGTCAACCGGGACACTGAAAAACTGTTTTTT; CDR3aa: CASSQVNRDTEKLFF
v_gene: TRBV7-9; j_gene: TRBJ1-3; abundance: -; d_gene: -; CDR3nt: TGTGCCAACGCGGACAGCCTCTCTCCCTACACCATATATTTT; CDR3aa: CANADSLSPYTIYF